A selection of T cell receptor beta chains follows, all from one sample in a study of beta chain features in type 1 diabetes. Here immunoSEQ multiplex PCR was the method, and the copy in TCRdb shows in-frame clones only, minus some. The sample carries 120,000 to 150,000 clones, roughly 9.7% recorded once. The sequenced sample was central memory CD4+ T cells from blood. The source is a woman aged 40-49 years in good health. Both conserved end residues are trimmed from each CDR3. A D gene is named only where the DNA matches it firmly.

D,V,J,length,CDR3
TRBD2,TRBV14,TRBJ2-7,11,ASSQEGQASGV
TRBD2,TRBV2,TRBJ2-3,14,ASSGGASGGADTQY
TRBD1,TRBV6-1,TRBJ2-1,11,ASKINRGNEQF
-,TRBV10-2,TRBJ1-2,10,ASSVNGNGYT
-,TRBV4-3,TRBJ2-3,15,ASSPTAQGNKTDTQY
-,TRBV11-2,TRBJ1-1,10,ASSLVLTGAF
TRBD1,TRBV10-3,TRBJ1-2,15,AIRAGTGGEANYGYT
-,TRBV27,TRBJ2-5,12,ASSPQQGGETQY
-,TRBV27,TRBJ2-7,13,ASSRAGQRSYEQY
-,TRBV7-2,TRBJ1-5,15,ASSSEPPGGTNQPQH
-,TRBV2,TRBJ2-1,12,ASRGGADYNEQF
TRBD1,TRBV2,TRBJ1-4,11,AGHPDRNEKLF
-,TRBV18,TRBJ2-3,12,ASSPTRSTDTQY
-,TRBV29-1,TRBJ2-1,10,SVASARDEQF
-,TRBV5-4,TRBJ2-7,14,ASSTQWQGVVGEQY
TRBD2,TRBV7-2,TRBJ2-2,12,ASSLLAGTGELF
TRBD1,TRBV27,TRBJ2-6,14,ASSDRVLAGANVLT
-,TRBV5-6,TRBJ1-2,13,ASSLGWRSMYGYT
TRBD1,TRBV29-1,TRBJ1-2,10,SVDRAGYGYT
TRBD1,TRBV23-1,TRBJ1-1,14,ASANPSQGMLTEAF
-,TRBV11-2,TRBJ2-5,12,ASSLEGGLQTQY
-,TRBV4-3,TRBJ1-4,12,ASSQERRNEKLF
-,TRBV7-2,TRBJ1-4,12,ASSLSGSNEKLF
-,TRBV2,TRBJ2-5,13,ASSSRQARGETQY
-,TRBV5-1,TRBJ2-5,10,ASSLAQETQY
TRBD1,TRBV29-1,TRBJ2-2,12,SVRTGAITGELF
-,TRBV11-2,TRBJ1-2,10,ASSLDSHGYT
TRBD1,TRBV12-5,TRBJ2-2,12,ASGQGMNTGELF
TRBD1,TRBV5-4,TRBJ1-2,12,ASSQLTGDYGYT
-,TRBV21-1,TRBJ1-5,12,ASSPGRSNQPQH
-,TRBV13,TRBJ1-2,10,ASSRDTSGYT
TRBD2,TRBV5-1,TRBJ2-2,14,ASSRGSGGNTGELF
-,TRBV5-4,TRBJ2-6,17,ASSSLSIRGPSGANVLT
-,TRBV9,TRBJ1-4,13,ASSPRDGGGEKLF
-,TRBV18,TRBJ1-6,12,ASSPVSKNSPLH
-,TRBV6-6,TRBJ1-2,12,ASSYGGEDYGYT
-,TRBV27,TRBJ1-3,14,ASSLTPRGGGNTIY
TRBD2,TRBV5-1,TRBJ2-2,12,ASSLAENTGELF
TRBD1,TRBV6-1,TRBJ2-1,11,ASLQGLGNEQF
-,TRBV7-2,TRBJ1-5,11,ASSLDRGQPQH
-,TRBV15,TRBJ1-2,13,ATSRARTGDYGYT
-,TRBV15,TRBJ1-5,13,ATSRGGTGNQPQH
-,TRBV2,TRBJ1-5,10,ASSEPNQPQH
-,TRBV7-6,TRBJ2-5,11,ASSLASLETQY
-,TRBV27,TRBJ2-4,13,ASSSGTLAKNIQY
-,TRBV7-2,TRBJ2-1,11,ASSLEPANEQF
TRBD1,TRBV5-1,TRBJ1-1,14,ASSLLGQGTNTEAF
-,TRBV5-1,TRBJ1-1,13,ASSLGGEWDTEAF
-,TRBV5-1,TRBJ2-7,11,ASARDRWDEQY
TRBD2,TRBV4-1,TRBJ2-5,14,ASSQALGGTSPTQY
TRBD1,TRBV6-5,TRBJ1-2,11,ASSSGTGGPYT
-,TRBV30,TRBJ1-2,11,AQGGSLSDGYT
-,TRBV15,TRBJ1-2,10,ATSRDRAGYT
-,TRBV5-4,TRBJ2-3,14,ASTLNPPPITDTQY